Each of the 29 T cell receptor beta chains below was sequenced from the same sample in a study of metastatic and nonmetastatic thyroid tumors. Every patient was untreated before thyroid surgery. TCRdb re-analyzed the PCR reads using MiXCR. Of 20,000 to 25,000 clones listed, about 20% are singletons. Sequencing was performed on adjacent normal tissue. Receptor source: a female donor with papillary thyroid cancer or a benign thyroid nodule (not recorded which). Some clones in this sample may be carry-over from other donors' samples.

In its sample, this clone was seen many times. Other DNA sequences in this sample translate to the same CDR3. This chain links TRBV25-1 with TRBJ2-1, with a tentative D call TRBD2 (6 bases). The V end lost 0 bases, the J end lost 7 bases, and 16 bases lay between the germline ends. The CDR3 totals 16 residues. Germline-derived CDR1 and CDR2 are MGHDK and SYGVNS. The CDR3 here is CASSEYGRGGLNEQFF. The DNA of the CDR3 is TGTGCCAGCAGTGAATACGGGCGGGGTGGCTTAAATGAGCAGTTCTTC.

The chain has TRBV2 and TRBJ2-2, with 13 nucleotides matching TRBD2. From germline, CDR1 is SNHLY and CDR2 FYNNEI. There are 16 residues in the CDR3. J gave up 5 bases and V 2 bases, and 2 bases lay outside the gene matches. The CDR3 region is CASSETSGRATGELFF. The CDR3 DNA is TGTGCCAGCAGTGAAACTAGCGGGAGGGCAACCGGGGAGCTGTTTTTT. The variable domain in full, with the rest retrieved from reference TRBV2 and TRBJ2-2, is EPEVTQTPSHQVTQMGQEVILRCVPISNHLYFYWYRQILGQKVEFLVSFYNNEISEKSEIFDDQFSVERPDGSNFTLKIRSTKLEDSAMYFCASSETSGRATGELFFGEGSRLTVL.

This clone is medium-sized by share. The V gene is TRBV5-4, the J gene TRBJ2-5; D unclear. The CDR3 sequence is 16 residues long. Germline CDR1 is SGHNT and CDR2 is YYREEE (reference sequence). The ends were cut back, 0 bases at V and 5 bases at J, with 17 bases in the middle. The chain's CDR3 is CASSLDGNTFLETQYF. DNA for the CDR3: TGTGCCAGCAGCTTGGATGGAAATACATTCCTTGAGACCCAGTACTTC. Drawing the rest from reference TRBV5-4 and TRBJ2-5, the complete variable domain is ETGVTQSPTHLIKTRGQQVTLRCSSQSGHNTVSWYQQALGQGPQFIFQYYREEENGRGNFPPRFSGLQFPNYSSELNVNALELDDSALYLCASSLDGNTFLETQYFGPGTRLLVL.

The chain is built from TRBV12-3 or TRBV12-4 and TRBJ2-5, with 10 bases lining up with TRBD1. V dropped 5 bases and J dropped 5; count of bases not matched to a gene: 8. This CDR3 spans 15 amino acids. This CDR3 reads CASSPVTGGRETQYF. The CDR3 DNA reads as TGTGCCAGCAGTCCAGTGACAGGGGGCAGGGAGACCCAGTACTTC.

In its sample, this clone was seen many times. This chain links TRBV30 with TRBJ1-1; D remains ambiguous. V was pared by 3 bases and J by 0 bases, with 8 bases between. The CDR3 totals 13 residues. Germline V CDR1 and CDR2: GTSNPN, SVGIG (reference sequence). The CDR3 sequence is CAWSSIMNTEAFF. The CDR3 nucleotides are TGTGCCTGGAGCTCTATCATGAACACTGAAGCTTTCTTT. Full variable domain (remainder filled in from reference TRBV30 and TRBJ1-1): SQTIHQWPATLVQPVGSPLSLECTVEGTSNPNLYWYRQAAGRGLQLLFYSVGIGQISSEVPQNLSASRPQDRQFILSSKKLLLSDSGFYLCAWSSIMNTEAFFGQGTRLTVV.

This chain connects TRBV19 to TRBJ1-5, with 12 bases lining up with TRBD1. The germline V gene has CDR1 LNHDA and CDR2 SQIVND (reference sequence). J lost 6 bases, V lost 7 bases, and 13 bases had no gene match. CDR3 length: 17 residues. The CDR3 spells CASIGSGTGGSFQPQHF. The DNA for the CDR3 is TGTGCCAGTATTGGCTCCGGGACAGGGGGCTCGTTTCAGCCCCAGCATTTT.

This clone was picked up many times. The chain links TRBV15 to TRBJ1-2, with D possibly being TRBD1 (5 bases). Trimming shortened V by 3 bases and J by 4 bases, and 15 bases separated the two germline ends. The length of the CDR3 is 15 residues. Per germline, CDR1 LNHNV and CDR2 YYDKDF (reference sequence). The CDR3 region has the DNA TGTGCCACCAGCAGGGATGGGGGGATCCCCTATGGCTACACCTTC. Its protein is CATSRDGGIPYGYTF.

This clone has ten or more counts. The chain combines TRBV4-1 with TRBJ2-6; D is perhaps TRBD2 (6 bases). Per the germline V gene, CDR1 is MGHRA and CDR2 is YSYEKL. The CDR3 is 18 residues long. V gave up 4 bases and J gave up 0 bases, with 16 bases separating them. The CDR3 reads CASSPDRDWHSGANVLTF. The DNA for the CDR3 is TGCGCCAGCAGCCCCGACCGGGACTGGCACTCTGGGGCCAACGTCCTGACTTTC.

This clone is classed as medium-sized. The rearrangement links TRBV27 to TRBJ2-1, with D maybe TRBD2 (6 bases). The V gene lost 8 bases and the J gene lost 2 bases, with 7 bases spanning the gap. Germline-derived CDR1 and CDR2 are MNHEY and SMNVEV (reference sequence). The CDR3 extends over 12 amino acids. CDR3 DNA sequence: TGTGCCAGCGGAGGGACCTACAATGAGCAGTTCTTC. The encoded protein is CASGGTYNEQFF.

This clone was recorded many times. This sequence joins TRBV4-3 and TRBJ2-1; D is undetermined. Germline V gene lookup returns CDR1 LGHNA and CDR2 YSLEER. The CDR3 totals 12 residues. V dropped 5 bases and J dropped 7 bases, with 9 bases sitting between them. The CDR3 protein is CASSTLGNEQFF. CDR3 sequence (DNA): TGCGCCAGCAGCACCCTAGGGAATGAGCAGTTCTTC.

The table lists this clone with many counts. This chain joins TRBV10-2 and TRBJ2-1; 11 nucleotides line up with TRBD2. There are 14 residues in the CDR3. Germline V lookup: CDR1 WSHSY, CDR2 SAAADI. V trimming: 4 bases; J trimming: 5 bases; junction bases outside the gene matches: 1. DNA of the CDR3: TGCGCCAGCAGTGTAGCGGGAGGGGACAATGAGCAGTTCTTC. This codes for CASSVAGGDNEQFF.

The J gene is TRBJ2-7, the V gene TRBV6-1; D might be TRBD1 (5 bases). CDR1 and CDR2 (germline): MNHNS, SASEGT. With 6 bases removed from V and 6 bases from J, the gap between germline ends came to 15 bases. CDR3 length equals 13 residues. Here the CDR3 reads CASSPRVTLEQYF. CDR3 DNA sequence: TGTGCCAGCAGCCCCAGGGTGACACTCGAGCAGTACTTC.

This clone was seen at least ten times. As the CDR3 is not closed by the conserved phenylalanine or tryptophan, this likely results from a read error. V is TRBV10-2 and J is TRBJ1-2; D is unclear. CDR1 is WSHSY, CDR2 SAAADI, per germline. The V gene lost 4 bases and the J gene lost 3 bases, with 9 bases spanning the gap. This CDR3 region has 13 residues. Here the CDR3 DNA reads TGCGCCAGCAGTGCGGCCCCCGACTATGGCTACACCCTC. Translation gives CASSAAPDYGYTL.

The sample holds a few counts of this clone. This clone may be a read error of a much larger clone one base away. The CDR3 DNA reads TGTGCCAGCAGTCCAGGAACTAACTATGGCTACACCTTC. Its translation: CASSPGTNYGYTF. The chain links TRBV6-1 to TRBJ1-2, with D unresolved. The V gene's germline CDR1 is MNHNS and CDR2 SASEGT. CDR3 length: 13 residues. With 5 bases removed from V and 0 bases from J, the gap between germline ends came to 7 bases.

This chain uses TRBV5-1 with TRBJ2-7; TRBD1 aligns across 7 bases. V shed 6 bases and J 2 bases; nucleotides not matched to a gene: 17. Germline loops: CDR1 SGHRS, CDR2 YFSETQ. There are 17 residues in the CDR3. CDR3 loop: CASIPTGTVGLPYEQYF. In nucleotides, the CDR3 is TGCGCCAGCATCCCCACCGGGACAGTGGGCCTCCCCTACGAGCAGTACTTC.

This clone came up many times. This chain links TRBV3-1 with TRBJ1-1; a weak D match, TRBD1 (5 bases). The CDR3 spans 14 residues. Trimming cost V 1 base and J 5 bases, with 11 bases left between them. Looked up from germline, CDR1 is LGHDT and CDR2 is YNNKEL (reference sequence). The CDR3 sequence: CASSQGQGWTEAFF. The CDR3 DNA sequence: TGTGCCAGCAGCCAAGGGCAGGGTTGGACTGAAGCTTTCTTT.

This clone was observed at least ten times. The gene calls are TRBV6-2 or TRBV6-3 and TRBJ1-4, with D unresolved. Germline loops: CDR1 MNHEY, CDR2 SVGEGT. This CDR3 is 15 amino acids long. The ends were cut back, 8 bases at V and 3 bases at J, with 16 bases in the middle. The DNA for the CDR3 is TGTGCCAGCGGTGATCGGTCGGGCGCTAATGAAAAACTGTTTTTT. It translates to CASGDRSGANEKLFF.

As to this clone: Its ends do not fully match the called genes, so a read error is possible. The chain recombines TRBV12-3 or TRBV12-4 with TRBJ2-2; TRBD2 might be the D (5 bases). The CDR3 totals 15 residues. CDR3 bases: TGTGCCAGCAGTTTCGGGTGGATGTCCTCCGGGGAGCTGTTCTTT. Encoded protein: CASSFGWMSSGELFF.

This chain connects TRBV20-1 to TRBJ2-3; 10 nucleotides agree with TRBD2. Trimming cost V 2 bases and J 4 bases; bases outside gene matches: 9. The V gene's germline CDR1 is DFQATT and CDR2 SNEGSKA (reference sequence). CDR3 length: 16 residues. CDR3 bases: TGCAGTGCTAGATTTCTAGCGGGAGAGTCTGCAGATACGCAGTATTTT. This codes for CSARFLAGESADTQYF.

This clone was counted ten times or more. Germline is not matched at one junction end, which may reflect a read error. This rearrangement joins TRBV7-7 to TRBJ1-6; D is undetermined. The CDR3 sequence is 13 residues long. Germline V gene data show CDR1 as SSHAT and CDR2 as FNYEAQ (reference sequence). The CDR3 bases are TGTGCTAGCAGCTTATCCCTCAATTCACCCCTCCACTTT. Translating it yields CASSLSLNSPLHF.

In this sample, this clone turned up many times. The sample carries other DNA sequences with the same CDR3. This chain joins TRBV10-3 and TRBJ2-3; TRBD1 aligns across 8 bases. Germline-derived CDR1 and CDR2 are ENHRY and SYGVKD. This CDR3 is 13 amino acids long. The V gene end was trimmed by 3 bases and the J gene end by 4 bases; junction bases not matched to a gene: 0. The CDR3, as DNA: TGTGCCATCAGTGACAGGGGGCCAGATACGCAGTATTTT. This encodes CAISDRGPDTQYF.

The chain recombines TRBV19 with TRBJ2-1; TRBD2 aligns across 8 bases. This CDR3 contains 19 residues. Germline trimming cut 6 bases from V and 0 bases from J; bases unmatched to any gene: 16. CDR1 and CDR2 (germline): LNHDA, SQIVND (reference sequence). The DNA for the CDR3 is TGTGCCAGTAGGACGTCATCCAGCGGGAGCTGGAGCTCCTACAATGAGCAGTTCTTC. Its translation: CASRTSSSGSWSSYNEQFF.

V gene TRBV6-1 combines with J gene TRBJ1-3; no reliable D call. The V gene's germline CDR1 is MNHNS and CDR2 SASEGT. Trimming cost V 6 bases and J 0 bases, with 6 bases left between them. CDR3 length: 13 amino acids. CDR3 region: CASRPSSGNTIYF. For the CDR3, the DNA is TGTGCCAGCAGACCGAGCTCTGGAAACACCATATATTTT.

The gene calls are TRBV20-1 and TRBJ2-2; the D is unclear. Germline V gene lookup returns CDR1 DFQATT and CDR2 SNEGSKA (reference sequence). Between the trimmed V and J ends, which lost 4 bases and 2 bases, there was a span of 5 bases. The CDR3 has 12 amino acids. DNA of the CDR3: TGCAGTGCTACGAGTAACACCGGGGAGCTGTTTTTT. Its translation is CSATSNTGELFF.

The chain joins TRBV6-2 or TRBV6-3 to TRBJ2-3; D remains unclear. CDR3 length equals 12 residues. Germline loops: CDR1 MNHEY, CDR2 SVGEGT. V was pared by 5 bases and J by 3 bases, with 6 bases between. DNA for the CDR3: TGTGCCAGCAGTCCCCGAACAGATACGCAGTATTTT. Translating it yields CASSPRTDTQYF.

This clone was seen many times. The chain employs TRBV29-1 and TRBJ2-2, with D uncertain. CDR1 and CDR2 from the germline V gene are SQVTM and ANQGSEA. The ends were cut back, 3 bases at V and 2 bases at J, with 7 bases in the middle. The length of the CDR3 is 13 residues. The CDR3 DNA follows: TGCAGCGTTGATACCGATAACACCGGGGAGCTGTTTTTT. This gives the protein CSVDTDNTGELFF.

This clone was observed a handful of times. The CDR3 is CSERTSGSMYEQFF. The CDR3 nucleotides read TGCAGCGAGCGTACTAGCGGGAGTATGTATGAGCAGTTCTTC. The chain joins TRBV29-1 to TRBJ2-1; 11 nucleotides agree with TRBD2. The germline gives CDR1 SQVTM, CDR2 ANQGSEA. The CDR3 has 14 residues. V dropped 7 bases and J dropped 8; count of bases not matched to a gene: 10.

This clone is medium-sized (0.01 to 0.1%) by share. The chain links TRBV6-5 to TRBJ2-7; D might be TRBD1 (6 bases). V was trimmed by 0 bases and J by 1 base, leaving 10 bases between them. This CDR3 region has 15 residues. Germline V gene sequence: CDR1 MNHEY, CDR2 SVGAGI. The CDR3: CASSYSGGRSYEQYF. DNA for the CDR3: TGTGCCAGCAGTTACTCAGGGGGAAGGTCCTACGAGCAGTACTTC.

This clone came up many times. A much larger clone lies a single base off, so this may be a read error. The rearrangement joins TRBV19 to TRBJ1-5; D unresolved. The CDR3 is 14 amino acids. V lost 5 bases, J lost 1 base, and 9 bases lay in between. Germline values: CDR1 LNHDA, CDR2 SQIVND (reference sequence). Here the CDR3 DNA reads TGTGCCAGTAGTGCCCTGGGGAGCAATCAGCCCCAGCATTTT. Encoded protein: CASSALGSNQPQHF.